Presented here are 29 T cell receptor beta chains from one specimen sequenced in a study of T-cell reconstitution after alpha-beta-depleted transplantation in children. The authors prepared the TCRbeta library with unique molecular identifiers. Each CDR3 protein is one row after TCRdb ran MiXCR on the PCR reads. The repertoire holds some 550,000 distinct CDR3 sequences, with around 23% as singletons. The material sequenced was PBMCs, mostly from graft donor cells, taken 360 days after TCRalphabeta/CD19-depleted stem cell transplant. These receptors were collected from a boy under two years old who had a stem cell transplant for acute myeloid leukemia, so the T cells may come from the graft donor.

This clonotype showed up just once. The V gene is TRBV20-1, the J gene TRBJ1-1; D not certain. The CDR3 length is 13 residues. Trimming removed 5 bases from V and 1 base from J, with 11 bases in between. Looked up from germline, CDR1 is DFQATT and CDR2 is SNEGSKA (reference sequence). The CDR3: CSARIRGNTEAFF. The CDR3 region has the DNA TGCAGTGCTCGAATCAGAGGGAACACTGAAGCTTTCTTT.

V gene TRBV20-1 combines with J gene TRBJ1-3, with D possibly being TRBD1 (5 bases). The germline V gene has CDR1 DFQATT and CDR2 SNEGSKA (reference sequence). V lost 4 bases, J lost 3 bases, and 10 bases lay in between. The CDR3 contains 13 residues. The CDR3 sequence: CSAIRDVGNTIYF. The CDR3 nucleotides read TGCAGTGCTATCCGGGACGTTGGAAACACCATATATTTT.

The V and J genes are TRBV12-3 or TRBV12-4 and TRBJ1-5; 9 bases map to TRBD1. The CDR3 spans 15 residues. J was trimmed by 7 bases and V by 3 bases; bases with no gene match: 7. The DNA of the CDR3 is TGTGCCAGCAGTTTGTGGGGACAGGGAAGCCAGCCCCAGCATTTT. Amino acid sequence: CASSLWGQGSQPQHF.

This clonotype was observed a few times. The chain combines TRBV20-1 with TRBJ2-3; D gene ambiguous. Per the germline V gene, CDR1 is DFQATT and CDR2 is SNEGSKA (reference sequence). The CDR3 covers 13 residues. V shed 6 bases and J shed 2 bases, with 12 bases lying between them. CDR3 residues: CSAAGRVTDTQYF. The CDR3 coding sequence is TGCAGTGCGGCCGGTAGAGTCACAGATACGCAGTATTTT.

The table lists this clonotype with many counts. The chain recombines TRBV11-3 with TRBJ2-1; 12 bases align to TRBD2. Germline V gene data show CDR1 as SGHNT and CDR2 as YENEEA. With V trimmed by 5 bases and J by 5 bases, 4 bases remained unmatched. This CDR3 has 15 amino acids. The CDR3 sequence: CASSKRLAGDNEQFF. The CDR3 DNA reads TGTGCCAGCAGCAAAAGACTAGCGGGGGACAATGAGCAGTTCTTC.

This clonotype was found many times. The rearrangement uses TRBV12-3 or TRBV12-4 and TRBJ2-4; TRBD2 might be the D (6 bases). The ends were cut back, 7 bases at V and 1 base at J, with 17 bases in the middle. The CDR3 totals 16 residues. The CDR3 loop reads CASTPREPGAKNIQYF. The CDR3 DNA is TGTGCCAGCACTCCCCGGGAGCCGGGGGCCAAAAACATTCAGTACTTC.

A few counts support this clonotype. The V and J genes are TRBV20-1 and TRBJ2-3, with a weak D call TRBD2 (6 bases). This CDR3 region has 15 residues. V lost 0 bases and J 1 base, leaving 11 bases between the germline ends. Germline V CDR1 and CDR2: DFQATT, SNEGSKA (reference sequence). CDR3 nucleotide sequence: TGCAGTGCTAGAGATCGGAGGGTTGGCACAGATACGCAGTATTTT. Protein product: CSARDRRVGTDTQYF.

The chain joins TRBV4-2 to TRBJ2-2; TRBD2 matches at 9 bases. The CDR3 loop spans 17 amino acids. V was clipped by 2 bases and J by 0 bases; unmatched bases: 4. Germline V gene lookup returns CDR1 LGHNA and CDR2 YNFKEQ. The CDR3 nucleotides read TGTGCCAGCAGCCAACGAGCGGGGGGATCGAACACCGGGGAGCTGTTTTTT. Amino acids: CASSQRAGGSNTGELFF.

In this sample, this clonotype turned up many times. The V call is TRBV29-1, the J call TRBJ2-4; maybe TRBD1 (6 bases). The CDR3 is made up of 14 amino acids. V was cut by 6 bases and J by 2 bases, with 14 bases left in between. Per germline, CDR1 SQVTM and CDR2 ANQGSEA. CDR3 coding DNA: TGCAGCGTAGCGCCACAGGGATCCAAAAACATTCAGTACTTC. Amino acid sequence: CSVAPQGSKNIQYF.

The V gene is TRBV5-6, the J gene TRBJ2-7, with D perhaps TRBD2 (5 bases). Germline-derived CDR1 and CDR2 are SGHDT and YYEEEE. The CDR3 loop spans 12 amino acids. The V gene lost 4 bases and the J gene lost 3 bases, with 8 bases spanning the gap. The CDR3 is CASSVAGYEQYV. The CDR3 DNA follows: TGTGCCAGCAGCGTCGCGGGCTACGAGCAGTACGTC.

This clonotype was recorded many times. The chain links TRBV6-5 to TRBJ2-5, with TRBD2 matching 8 bases. The V segment lost 0 bases and the J segment 4 bases; nucleotides outside the gene matches: 13. CDR1 and CDR2 from the germline V gene are MNHEY and SVGAGI. CDR3 length: 18 amino acids. This chain's CDR3 is CASSYSNSPASGLETQYF. DNA for the CDR3: TGTGCCAGCAGTTACTCGAATTCTCCTGCTAGCGGGTTAGAGACCCAGTACTTC.

The rearrangement joins TRBV7-2 to TRBJ2-3; 7 bases agree with TRBD2. Germline CDR1 reads SGHTA; CDR2 reads FQGNSA. The ends lost 1 base at V and 12 bases at J; junction bases unmatched: 4. This CDR3 comprises 12 residues. In DNA, the CDR3 is TGTGCCAGCAGCTTAGTAGGGGACTACCAGTATTTT. Its protein is CASSLVGDYQYF. Filled out from reference TRBV7-2 and TRBJ2-3, the complete variable domain reads GAGVSQSPSNKVTEKGKDVELRCDPISGHTALYWYRQSLGQGLEFLIYFQGNSAPDKSGLPSDRFSAERTGGSVSTLTIQRTQQEDSAVYLCASSLVGDYQYFGPGTRLTVL.

This clonotype was observed a few times. V usage is TRBV20-1 and J usage is TRBJ2-7; TRBD1 matches at 8 bases. This CDR3 spans 15 amino acids. V trimming: 4 bases; J trimming: 5 bases; junction bases outside the gene matches: 13. Germline assignment: CDR1 DFQATT and CDR2 SNEGSKA (reference sequence). CDR3 nucleotides: TGCAGTGCTAAGGATCAGGGGGCTCCGCGGGACGAGCAGTACTTC. Its translation is CSAKDQGAPRDEQYF.

The chain carries TRBV5-1 and TRBJ1-3; D is ambiguous. This CDR3 is 16 amino acids long. Germline CDR1 SGHRS, CDR2 YFSETQ. Trimming left V 0 bases short and J 2 bases short, with 12 bases between. The CDR3 sequence: CASSLDVGGTGNTIYF. The CDR3, as DNA: TGCGCCAGCAGCTTGGATGTTGGAGGGACTGGAAACACCATATATTTT.

This clonotype was counted at least ten times. The chain joins TRBV6-5 to TRBJ2-5, with TRBD1 matching 7 bases. From germline, CDR1 is MNHEY and CDR2 SVGAGI. The CDR3 is 15 residues long. The junction had 8 bases not matched to a gene; V was cut back by 7 bases and J by 0 bases. The chain's CDR3 is CASKRTRGNQETQYF. The CDR3 bases are TGTGCCAGCAAACGGACCAGGGGGAACCAAGAGACCCAGTACTTC.

This clonotype was detected many times. The rearrangement joins TRBV6-5 to TRBJ1-3, with a tentative D call TRBD1 (6 bases). The CDR3 covers 17 residues. The germline CDR1 and CDR2 sequences are MNHEY and SVGAGI. V dropped 5 bases and J dropped 4 bases, with 21 bases sitting between them. The CDR3, as DNA: TGTGCCAGCAGTCCTTCCCCGGGACAATCTACAGGAAACACCATATATTTT. It yields the protein CASSPSPGQSTGNTIYF.

The chain is built from TRBV7-2 and TRBJ2-3; 7 bases are shared with TRBD2. The junction had 9 bases not matched to a gene; V was cut back by 5 bases and J by 1 base. CDR1 is SGHTA and CDR2 is FQGNSA in the germline V gene. The CDR3 has 16 residues. The CDR3: CASSLWDLAGTDTQYF. The CDR3 coding sequence is TGTGCCAGCAGCCTCTGGGATCTAGCGGGCACAGATACGCAGTATTTT. Together with reference TRBV7-2 and TRBJ2-3, the CDR3 gives the full variable domain: GAGVSQSPSNKVTEKGKDVELRCDPISGHTALYWYRQSLGQGLEFLIYFQGNSAPDKSGLPSDRFSAERTGGSVSTLTIQRTQQEDSAVYLCASSLWDLAGTDTQYFGPGTRLTVL.

This clonotype was counted ten times or more. This chain uses TRBV6-1 with TRBJ2-2; D is undetermined. Trimming stripped 5 bases from V and 3 bases from J, with 16 bases between. CDR3 size: 16 residues. In germline, CDR1 is MNHNS, CDR2 SASEGT. DNA for the CDR3: TGTGCCAGCAGTCCCACCCTTCTAGTTTACACCGGGGAGCTGTTTTTT. As protein: CASSPTLLVYTGELFF.

The chain is built from TRBV20-1 and TRBJ1-2, with 11 nucleotides matching TRBD1. Germline V gene data show CDR1 as DFQATT and CDR2 as SNEGSKA (reference sequence). J was trimmed by 6 bases and V by 4 bases; bases with no gene match: 13. The CDR3 loop spans 16 amino acids. CDR3 DNA sequence: TGCAGTGCTACCCCCGGACAGGGGGCCAATAGGAATGGCTACACCTTC. This translates into CSATPGQGANRNGYTF.

This chain connects TRBV30 to TRBJ1-1; D may be TRBD1 (5 bases). With 2 bases removed from V and 7 bases from J, the gap between germline ends came to 11 bases. The CDR3 contains 12 residues. CDR1 and CDR2 from the germline V gene are GTSNPN and SVGIG (reference sequence). The CDR3, as DNA: TGTGCCTGGAGTCCTAGACAGAATGAAGCTTTCTTT. It encodes CAWSPRQNEAFF.

The rearrangement links TRBV5-1 to TRBJ2-1, with a tentative D call TRBD2 (6 bases). The V end was cut by 1 base, the J end by 12 bases, with 14 bases between. The CDR3 runs to 13 residues. Looked up from germline, CDR1 is SGHRS and CDR2 is YFSETQ. This CDR3 reads CASSLHRGGVQFF. CDR3 DNA: TGCGCCAGCAGCTTGCATAGGGGAGGTGTGCAGTTCTTC. Using reference TRBV5-1 and TRBJ2-1 for the parts outside the CDR3, the full variable domain is KAGVTQTPRYLIKTRGQQVTLSCSPISGHRSVSWYQQTPGQGLQFLFEYFSETQRNKGNFPGRFSGRQFSNSRSEMNVSTLELGDSALYLCASSLHRGGVQFFGPGTRLTVL.

J is TRBJ2-1 and V is TRBV6-1; tentative D call: TRBD1 (7 bases). Germline-derived CDR1 and CDR2 are MNHNS and SASEGT. The V end lost 6 bases, the J end lost 11 bases, and 26 bases lay between the germline ends. The CDR3 has 16 amino acids. CDR3: CASRTTLSRGQPQQFF. The DNA for the CDR3 is TGTGCCAGCAGGACGACCCTCTCGCGGGGACAGCCCCAGCAGTTCTTC.

The CDR3 nucleotides read TGCAGTGCTAGAGATCAGGAGGGGGTTCAGCCCCAGCATTTT. It yields the protein CSARDQEGVQPQHF. The gene calls are TRBV20-1 and TRBJ1-5; possibly TRBD1 for D (6 bases). The CDR3 is made up of 14 amino acids. Trimming removed 0 bases at V and 6 bases at J, with 12 bases between. CDR1 DFQATT and CDR2 SNEGSKA come from the germline V gene (reference sequence).

This clonotype was seen ten or more times. The genes are TRBV20-1 and TRBJ1-2; 7 bases are shared with TRBD1. V lost 0 bases, J lost 8 bases, and 0 bases stayed unmatched. Per germline, CDR1 DFQATT and CDR2 SNEGSKA (reference sequence). This CDR3 has 11 amino acids. CDR3 protein: CSAREGGGYTF. CDR3 DNA: TGCAGTGCTAGAGAAGGGGGCGGCTACACCTTC.

This chain uses TRBV5-6 with TRBJ2-7; D may correspond to TRBD1 or TRBD2 (6 bases each). Germline V gene sequence: CDR1 SGHDT, CDR2 YYEEEE. The V end was cut by 4 bases, the J end by 0 bases, with 14 bases between. The CDR3 has 15 residues. The chain's CDR3 is CASSGGTKSSYEQYF. The CDR3 bases are TGTGCCAGCAGCGGAGGGACAAAGAGCTCCTACGAGCAGTACTTC.

This clonotype was observed many times. This chain uses TRBV7-2 with TRBJ2-1, with TRBD1 identical over 10 bases. The CDR3 loop spans 17 amino acids. Germline CDR1 SGHTA, CDR2 FQGNSA. V shed 1 base and J 6 bases; nucleotides not matched to a gene: 9. CDR3 amino acids: CASSLGPRDRGVNEQFF. The CDR3 region has the DNA TGTGCCAGCAGCTTAGGGCCCCGGGACAGGGGTGTCAATGAGCAGTTCTTC.

In this sample, this clonotype turned up a few times. The chain has TRBV20-1 and TRBJ2-3, with D possibly being TRBD2 (5 bases). Germline CDR1 is DFQATT and CDR2 is SNEGSKA (reference sequence). The CDR3 consists of 14 residues. The V end was cut by 6 bases, the J end by 4 bases, with 17 bases between. The CDR3 sequence: CSAPPEGHPDTQYF. In DNA, the CDR3 is TGCAGTGCACCTCCCGAGGGCCATCCAGATACGCAGTATTTT.

The sample holds a few counts of this clonotype. This chain connects TRBV15 to TRBJ2-1; 9 bases are shared with TRBD2. This CDR3 is 16 amino acids long. From germline, CDR1 is LNHNV and CDR2 YYDKDF (reference sequence). The V and J ends lost 0 bases and 10 bases, in that order; junction bases with no gene match: 10. The CDR3 loop is CATSREGGGAINEQFF. The CDR3 nucleotides are TGTGCCACCAGCAGAGAAGGCGGGGGGGCAATCAACGAGCAGTTCTTC.

The chain uses TRBV7-2 and TRBJ2-2; 10 nucleotides agree with TRBD2. The CDR3 sequence is 17 residues long. Germline V gene sequence: CDR1 SGHTA, CDR2 FQGNSA. Trimming removed 1 base from V and 3 bases from J; junction bases left unmatched: 5. CDR3 in amino acids: CASSLGISGGDTGELFF. The CDR3 coding sequence is TGTGCCAGCAGCTTAGGCATAAGCGGGGGGGACACCGGGGAGCTGTTTTTT.